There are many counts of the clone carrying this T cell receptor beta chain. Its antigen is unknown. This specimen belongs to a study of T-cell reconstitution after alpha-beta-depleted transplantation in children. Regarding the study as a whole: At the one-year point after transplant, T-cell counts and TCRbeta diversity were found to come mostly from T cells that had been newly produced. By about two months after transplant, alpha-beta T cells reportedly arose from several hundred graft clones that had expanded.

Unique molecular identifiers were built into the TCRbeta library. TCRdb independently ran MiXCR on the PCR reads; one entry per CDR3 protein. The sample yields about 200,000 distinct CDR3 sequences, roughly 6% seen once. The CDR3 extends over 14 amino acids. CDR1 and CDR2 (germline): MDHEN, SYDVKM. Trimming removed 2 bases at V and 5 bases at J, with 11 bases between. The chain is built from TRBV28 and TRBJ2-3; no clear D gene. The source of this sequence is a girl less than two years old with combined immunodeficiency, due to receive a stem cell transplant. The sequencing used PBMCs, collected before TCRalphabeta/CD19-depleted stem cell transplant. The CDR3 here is CASSLAVAGDTQYF. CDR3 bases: TGTGCCAGCAGTTTAGCAGTTGCTGGAGATACGCAGTATTTT.